This TCR beta chain is from a study of response to subunit inactivated influenza vaccine. Findings and limits, study-wide: Authors proposed each seasonal influenza vaccination draws in few new T cells.

Via MiXCR, TCRdb re-called the RT-PCR reads, giving one row per CDR3 protein. This sample has 610,000 or so distinct CDR3 sequences, with approximately 15% found just once. As regards this clonotype: Its cognate antigen is unknown.

The clonotype was recovered from a man aged 50 to 60 who received an inactivated influenza vaccine. Sequenced material: PBMCs from blood, taken 11 to 12 days after vaccination.

CDR3 region: CASSLVREHEQFF. The CDR3 DNA follows: TGTGCCAGCAGCTTAGTTAGGGAACATGAGCAGTTCTTC. This sequence joins TRBV11-3 and TRBJ2-1, with D unresolved. CDR1 is SGHNT and CDR2 is YENEEA in the germline V gene. V was trimmed by 1 base and J by 8 bases, leaving 9 bases between them. The CDR3 totals 13 residues.